What follows are 3 T cell receptor beta chains derived from one specimen sequenced in a study of blood T cell repertoires in COVID-19. Profiled with immunoSEQ multiplex PCR; TCRdb holds only in-frame clones, not every one. The sample includes 95,000 to 150,000 clones, 82% seen only once; the top ten take approximately 5%. Source material: peripheral blood. The receptors were gathered from a woman in her 70s with acute or convalescent COVID-19.

The chain has TRBV15 and TRBJ2-5, with TRBD2 as a possible D gene (5 bases). Germline V gives CDR1 LNHNV, CDR2 YYDKDF (reference sequence). V was cut by 0 bases and J by 5 bases, with 10 bases left in between. The CDR3 extends over 14 amino acids. CDR3 DNA sequence: TGTGCCACCAGCAGAGATGTAGCGAGTGAGACCCAGTACTTC. The encoded protein is CATSRDVASETQYF.

The chain uses TRBV27 and TRBJ2-5; 12 bases are shared with TRBD1. Germline trimming cut 8 bases from V and 14 bases from J; bases unmatched to any gene: 15. Per germline, CDR1 MNHEY and CDR2 SMNVEV (reference sequence). The CDR3 is made up of 14 amino acids. This chain's CDR3 is CASVGTGGPSIHYF. CDR3 bases: TGTGCCAGCGTCGGGACAGGGGGCCCGTCGATCCACTACTTC.

The rearrangement uses TRBV6-2 or TRBV6-3 and TRBJ2-3; TRBD2 is a possible D gene (6 bases). V was shortened by 5 bases and J by 0 bases, with 9 bases between the two germline ends. Germline CDR1 and CDR2: MNHEY and SVGEGT. CDR3 length: 14 amino acids. CDR3 DNA: TGTGCCAGCAGTCCGGGGACTAGCACAGATACGCAGTATTTT. This sequence encodes CASSPGTSTDTQYF.